Below, one T cell receptor (beta chain) is given with its context. Antigen: not known. The entry originates in a study of beta chain features in type 1 diabetes. Study-level findings and limits: More deletions and fewer insertions at VDJ junctions were seen in type 1 diabetes patients.

The V gene lost 0 bases and the J gene lost 1 base, with 7 bases spanning the gap. Germline loops: CDR1 SGHNT, CDR2 YYREEE (reference sequence). CDR3 size: 14 residues. Sequencing targeted expressed TCRB transcripts, as all isolated RNA had been reverse transcribed. Generated by immunoSEQ multiplex PCR, the TCRdb table keeps only in-frame clones and is missing some. The sample shows hundreds of thousands of clones, roughly 16% of them seen only once. The genes are TRBV5-4 and TRBJ2-5; no firm D call. This clonotype was sampled from a man aged 18 to 30 in good health. Sequenced material: naive CD4+ T cells from blood. CDR3 DNA: TGTGCCAGCAGCTTGGTCGCAGCCCAAGAGACCCAGTACTTC. Translation gives CASSLVAAQETQYF.